The count of the clone carrying this T cell receptor (beta chain) is one. What it recognizes is unknown. This entry comes from a study of Tregs in tolerant kidney transplant recipients. TCRdb keeps only in-frame clones here, not all; method: immunoSEQ multiplex PCR. The top ten clones hold around 0.58% of a sample with some 100,000 clones, about 90% of them seen once. CDR1 and CDR2 (germline): MNHEY, SVGAGI. V was pared by 2 bases and J by 0 bases, with 8 bases between. The CDR3 totals 15 residues. Study findings and constraints: Activated donor B cell expansion appeared to reveal the most relevant donor-specific TCRbeta repertoire.

The sequence came from a human donor in good health. Sequencing input: CD4+ T cells from blood. The rearrangement joins TRBV6-5 to TRBJ2-1; D not resolved. CDR3: CASSYRQISYNEQFF. In nucleotides, the CDR3 is TGTGCCAGCAGTTACCGTCAGATCTCCTACAATGAGCAGTTCTTC.